This T cell receptor (beta chain) was profiled in a study of early T cells in non-severe SARS-CoV-2 infection. Looking at the study overall: The authors sequenced bulk RNA from unsorted whole blood, leaving chains unpaired.

On this clonotype itself: Its antigen is currently unknown.

Study results and caveats: Using VDJdb, the matching emphasized anti-spike CD8 responses while missing private and CD4 specificities.

Tagging with unique molecular identifiers was applied to individual cDNA molecules. TCRdb fed the 5' RACE reads into MiXCR, producing one record per CDR3 protein. The sample has approximately 75,000 distinct CDR3 sequences; about 14% are singletons. The TCR was taken from an adult who was a healthcare worker with PCR-confirmed SARS-CoV-2 infection or an uninfected control (not recorded which). Here the sequenced sample was whole blood, taken at baseline.

The CDR3 DNA sequence: TGTGCCACACAGGAGAACACTGAAGCTTTCTTT. It specifies CATQENTEAFF. V is TRBV7-9 and J is TRBJ1-1; a weak D match, TRBD1 (5 bases). The CDR3 length is 11 residues. In germline, CDR1 is SEHNR, CDR2 FQNEAQ (reference sequence). V shed 10 bases and J shed 1 base, with 7 bases lying between them.